Here is one T cell receptor beta chain with its context. Its antigen remains unknown. Produced via immunoSEQ multiplex PCR; TCRdb's table is partial and in-frame only. Among fewer than 500,000 clones, roughly nine tenths were seen once, and the ten largest hold about 2.5%. The sample is drawn from a study of Ad26.COV2.S vaccination and SARS-CoV-2 variants. Overall study context: Administration of Ad26.COV2.S was intramuscular, either once or twice 56 days apart. Notes on the study in general: Once vaccination had occurred, spike-specific CD8+ and CD4+ T cell responses reportedly showed substantial breadth.

Treatment indicated: some 19 received Ad26.COV2.S at low or high dose, single or two shots; several received placebo; per-sample allocation not given. Day 63 following the first vaccine or placebo injection was when the samples were taken. An Ad26 vector carrying the Wuhan-strain SARS-CoV-2 spike served as the vaccine. V lost 1 base to trimming and J lost 4 bases, with 13 bases between them. Germline V gene lookup returns CDR1 SNHLY and CDR2 FYNNEI. The CDR3 loop spans 15 amino acids. This clonotype was sampled from a person between 18 and 65 years old who received the Ad26.COV2.S COVID-19 vaccine or a placebo. This specimen was peripheral blood, taken in a trial of Ad26.COV2.S vaccine versus placebo. The chain links TRBV2 to TRBJ1-1; TRBD1 is a possible D gene (5 bases). For the CDR3, the DNA is TGTGCCAGCAGTGAAGAGTGGGACCGAGCCACTGAAGCTTTCTTT. Protein: CASSEEWDRATEAFF. The whole variable domain, filled in from reference TRBV2 and TRBJ1-1, reads EPEVTQTPSHQVTQMGQEVILRCVPISNHLYFYWYRQILGQKVEFLVSFYNNEISEKSEIFDDQFSVERPDGSNFTLKIRSTKLEDSAMYFCASSEEWDRATEAFFGQGTRLTVV.